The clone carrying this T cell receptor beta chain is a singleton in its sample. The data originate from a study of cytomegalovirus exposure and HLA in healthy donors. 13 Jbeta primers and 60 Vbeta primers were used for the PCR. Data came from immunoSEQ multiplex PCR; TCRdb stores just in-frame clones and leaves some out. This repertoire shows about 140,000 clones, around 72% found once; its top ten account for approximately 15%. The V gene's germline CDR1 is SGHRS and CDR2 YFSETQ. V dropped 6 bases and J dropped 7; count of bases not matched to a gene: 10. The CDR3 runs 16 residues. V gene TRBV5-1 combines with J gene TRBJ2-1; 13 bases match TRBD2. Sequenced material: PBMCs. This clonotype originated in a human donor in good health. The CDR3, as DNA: TGCGCCAGCAAACTACTAGCGGGGGGGCCTTATAATGAGCAGTTCTTC. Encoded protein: CASKLLAGGPYNEQFF.